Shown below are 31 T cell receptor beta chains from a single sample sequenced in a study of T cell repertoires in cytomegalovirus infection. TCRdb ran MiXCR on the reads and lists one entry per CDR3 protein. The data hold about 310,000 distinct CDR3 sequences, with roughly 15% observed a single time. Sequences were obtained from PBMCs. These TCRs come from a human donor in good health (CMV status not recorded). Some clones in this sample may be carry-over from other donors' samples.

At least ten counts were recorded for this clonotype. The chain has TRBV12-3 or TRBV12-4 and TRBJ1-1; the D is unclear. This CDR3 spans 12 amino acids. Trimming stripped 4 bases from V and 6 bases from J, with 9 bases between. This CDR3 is CASSSNTPEAFF. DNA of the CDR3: TGTGCCAGCAGTTCCAACACACCTGAAGCTTTCTTT.

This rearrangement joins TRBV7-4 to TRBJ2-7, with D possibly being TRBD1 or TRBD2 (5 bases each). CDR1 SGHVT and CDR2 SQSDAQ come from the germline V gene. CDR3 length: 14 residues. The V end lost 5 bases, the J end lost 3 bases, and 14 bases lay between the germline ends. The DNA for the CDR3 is TGTGCCAGCAGCCCCCGGGACGGAGGCTACGAGCAGTACTTC. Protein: CASSPRDGGYEQYF.

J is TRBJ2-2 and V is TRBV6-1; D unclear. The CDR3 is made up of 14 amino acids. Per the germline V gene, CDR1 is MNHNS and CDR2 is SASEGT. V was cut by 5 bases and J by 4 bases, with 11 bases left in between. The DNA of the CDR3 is TGTGCCAGCAGTCGCCCGGTAGCCACCGGGGAGCTGTTTTTT. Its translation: CASSRPVATGELFF.

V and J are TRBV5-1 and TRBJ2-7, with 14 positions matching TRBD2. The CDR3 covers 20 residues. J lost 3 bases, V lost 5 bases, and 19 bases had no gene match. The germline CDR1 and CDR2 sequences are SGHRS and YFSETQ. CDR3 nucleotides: TGCGCCAGCAGACTAGGACTAGCGGGGGGCCAGAAAGGAATCTTCTACGAGCAGTACTTC. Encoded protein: CASRLGLAGGQKGIFYEQYF.

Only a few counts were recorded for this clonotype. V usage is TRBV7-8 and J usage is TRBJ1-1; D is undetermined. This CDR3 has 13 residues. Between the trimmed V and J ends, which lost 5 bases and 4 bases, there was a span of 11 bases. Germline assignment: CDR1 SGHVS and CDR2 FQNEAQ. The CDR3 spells CASSTQESTEAFF. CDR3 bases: TGTGCCAGCAGCACCCAGGAGTCCACTGAAGCTTTCTTT.

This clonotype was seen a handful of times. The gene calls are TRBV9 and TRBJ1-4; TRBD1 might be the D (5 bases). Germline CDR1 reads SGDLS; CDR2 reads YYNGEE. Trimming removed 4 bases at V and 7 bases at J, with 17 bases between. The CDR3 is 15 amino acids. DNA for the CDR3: TGTGCCAGCAGCCCCCGTGGAGGGGAGGCTGAAAAACTGTTTTTT. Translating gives CASSPRGGEAEKLFF.

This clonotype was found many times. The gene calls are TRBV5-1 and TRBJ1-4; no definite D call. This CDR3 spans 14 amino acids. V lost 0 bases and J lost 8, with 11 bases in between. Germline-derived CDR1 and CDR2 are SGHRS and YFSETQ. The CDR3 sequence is CASSLGNLGEKLFF. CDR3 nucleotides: TGCGCCAGCAGCTTGGGCAATCTGGGCGAAAAACTGTTTTTT. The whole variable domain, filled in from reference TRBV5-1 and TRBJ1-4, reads KAGVTQTPRYLIKTRGQQVTLSCSPISGHRSVSWYQQTPGQGLQFLFEYFSETQRNKGNFPGRFSGRQFSNSRSEMNVSTLELGDSALYLCASSLGNLGEKLFFGSGTQLSVL.

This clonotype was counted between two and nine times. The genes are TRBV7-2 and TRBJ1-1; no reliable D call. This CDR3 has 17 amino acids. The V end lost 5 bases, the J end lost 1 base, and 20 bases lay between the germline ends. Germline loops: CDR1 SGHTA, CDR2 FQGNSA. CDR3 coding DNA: TGTGCCAGCAGCCAGATATCGGACCGCCGATGGAACACTGAAGCTTTCTTT. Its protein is CASSQISDRRWNTEAFF.

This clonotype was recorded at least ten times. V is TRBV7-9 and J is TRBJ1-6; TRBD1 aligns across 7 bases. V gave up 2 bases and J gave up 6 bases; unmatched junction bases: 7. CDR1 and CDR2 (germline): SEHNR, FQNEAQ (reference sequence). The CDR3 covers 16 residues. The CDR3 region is CASSLSGGQLNSPLHF. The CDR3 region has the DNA TGTGCCAGCAGCTTAAGCGGGGGACAGCTTAATTCACCCCTCCACTTT.

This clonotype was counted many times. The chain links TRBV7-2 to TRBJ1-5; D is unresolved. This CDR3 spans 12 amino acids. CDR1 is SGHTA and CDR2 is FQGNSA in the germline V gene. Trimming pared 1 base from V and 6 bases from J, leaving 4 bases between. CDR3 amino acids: CASSLGSQPQHF. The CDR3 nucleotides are TGTGCCAGCAGCTTAGGGAGTCAGCCCCAGCATTTT.

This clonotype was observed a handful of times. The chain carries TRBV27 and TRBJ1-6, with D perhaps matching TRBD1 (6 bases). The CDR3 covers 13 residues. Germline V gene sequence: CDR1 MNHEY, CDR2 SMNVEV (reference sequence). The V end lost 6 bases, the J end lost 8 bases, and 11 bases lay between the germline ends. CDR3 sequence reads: CASSGTYYSPLHF. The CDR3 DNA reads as TGTGCCAGCAGCGGGACATACTATTCACCCCTCCACTTT.

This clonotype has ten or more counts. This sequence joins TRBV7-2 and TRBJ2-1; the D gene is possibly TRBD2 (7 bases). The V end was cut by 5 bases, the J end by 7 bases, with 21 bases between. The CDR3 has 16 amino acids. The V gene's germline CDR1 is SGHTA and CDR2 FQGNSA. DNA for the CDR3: TGTGCCAGCAGCCCGGGGGGTTTGCAGGGGAGAAATGAGCAGTTCTTC. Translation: CASSPGGLQGRNEQFF.

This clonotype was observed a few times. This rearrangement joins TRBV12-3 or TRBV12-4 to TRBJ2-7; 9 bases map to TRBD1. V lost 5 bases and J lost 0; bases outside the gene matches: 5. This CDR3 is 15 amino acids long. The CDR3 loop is CASSTGQGSSYEQYF. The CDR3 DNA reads TGTGCCAGCAGTACCGGACAGGGGAGCTCCTACGAGCAGTACTTC.

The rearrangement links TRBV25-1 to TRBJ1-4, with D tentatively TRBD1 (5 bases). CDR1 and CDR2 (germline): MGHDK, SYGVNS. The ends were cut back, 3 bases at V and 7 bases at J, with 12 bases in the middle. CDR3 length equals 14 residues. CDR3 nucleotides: TGTGCCAGCAGTGACCCAGGGAGTACTGAAAAACTGTTTTTT. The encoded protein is CASSDPGSTEKLFF.

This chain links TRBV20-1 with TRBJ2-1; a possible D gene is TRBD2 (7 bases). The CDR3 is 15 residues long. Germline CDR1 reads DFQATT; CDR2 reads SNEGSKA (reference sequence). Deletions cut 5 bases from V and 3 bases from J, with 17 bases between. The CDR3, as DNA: TGCAGTGCTCCGGGTCGGGGGGCGATCTACAATGAGCAGTTCTTC. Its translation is CSAPGRGAIYNEQFF.

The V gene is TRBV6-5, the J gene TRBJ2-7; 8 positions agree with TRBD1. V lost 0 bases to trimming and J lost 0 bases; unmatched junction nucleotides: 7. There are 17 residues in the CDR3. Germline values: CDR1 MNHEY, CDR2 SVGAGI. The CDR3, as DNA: TGTGCCAGCAGTTACTCGGTTCCGGGACAGGTCTCCTACGAGCAGTACTTC. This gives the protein CASSYSVPGQVSYEQYF.

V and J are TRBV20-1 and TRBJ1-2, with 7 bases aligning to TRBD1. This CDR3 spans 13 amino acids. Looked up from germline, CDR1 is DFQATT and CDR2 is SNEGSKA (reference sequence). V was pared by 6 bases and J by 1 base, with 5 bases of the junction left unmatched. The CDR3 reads CSALTGYNYGYTF. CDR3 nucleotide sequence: TGCAGTGCCCTGACAGGGTATAACTATGGCTACACCTTC.

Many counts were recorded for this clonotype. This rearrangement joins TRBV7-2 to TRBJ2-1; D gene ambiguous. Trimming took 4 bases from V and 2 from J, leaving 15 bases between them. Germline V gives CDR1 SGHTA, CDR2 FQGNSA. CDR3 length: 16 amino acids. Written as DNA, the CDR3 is TGTGCCAGCAGCTGGGATCGGACCGTGACCTACAATGAGCAGTTCTTC. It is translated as CASSWDRTVTYNEQFF.

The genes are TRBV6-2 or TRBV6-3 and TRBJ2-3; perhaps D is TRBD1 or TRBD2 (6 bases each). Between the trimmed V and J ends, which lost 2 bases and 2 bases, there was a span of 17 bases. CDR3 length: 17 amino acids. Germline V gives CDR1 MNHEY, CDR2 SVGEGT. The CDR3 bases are TGTGCCAGCAGTTACCCCCTGACGGGGGCGAACACAGATACGCAGTATTTT. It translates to CASSYPLTGANTDTQYF.

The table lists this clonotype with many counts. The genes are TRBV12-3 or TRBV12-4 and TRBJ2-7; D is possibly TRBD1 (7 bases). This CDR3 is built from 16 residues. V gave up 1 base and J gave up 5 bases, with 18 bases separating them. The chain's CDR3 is CASSLVATGRNDEQYF. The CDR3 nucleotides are TGTGCCAGCAGTTTAGTAGCGACAGGGAGGAACGACGAGCAGTACTTC.

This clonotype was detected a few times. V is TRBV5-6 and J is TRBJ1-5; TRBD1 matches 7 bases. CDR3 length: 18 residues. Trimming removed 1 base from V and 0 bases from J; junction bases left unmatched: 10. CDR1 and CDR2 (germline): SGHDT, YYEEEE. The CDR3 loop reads CASSLQPGQLNSNQPQHF. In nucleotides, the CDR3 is TGTGCCAGCAGCTTGCAGCCGGGACAGCTTAATAGCAATCAGCCCCAGCATTTT. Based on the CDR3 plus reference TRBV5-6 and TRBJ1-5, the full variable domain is DAGVTQSPTHLIKTRGQQVTLRCSPKSGHDTVSWYQQALGQGPQFIFQYYEEEERQRGNFPDRFSGHQFPNYSSELNVNALLLGDSALYLCASSLQPGQLNSNQPQHFGDGTRLSIL.

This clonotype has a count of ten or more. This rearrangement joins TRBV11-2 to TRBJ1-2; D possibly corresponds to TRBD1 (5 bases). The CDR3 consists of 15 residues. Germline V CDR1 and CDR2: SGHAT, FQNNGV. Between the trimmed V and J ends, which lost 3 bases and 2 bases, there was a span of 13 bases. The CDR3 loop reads CASSFSAGTNYGYTF. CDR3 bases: TGTGCCAGCAGCTTTTCGGCAGGGACCAACTATGGCTACACCTTC.

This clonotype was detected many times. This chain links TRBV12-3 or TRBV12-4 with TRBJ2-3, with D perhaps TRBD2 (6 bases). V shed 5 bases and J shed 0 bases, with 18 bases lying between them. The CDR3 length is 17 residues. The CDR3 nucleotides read TGTGCCAGCAGTCCTTCTTGGGGGGTGCTGAGCACAGATACGCAGTATTTT. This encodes CASSPSWGVLSTDTQYF.

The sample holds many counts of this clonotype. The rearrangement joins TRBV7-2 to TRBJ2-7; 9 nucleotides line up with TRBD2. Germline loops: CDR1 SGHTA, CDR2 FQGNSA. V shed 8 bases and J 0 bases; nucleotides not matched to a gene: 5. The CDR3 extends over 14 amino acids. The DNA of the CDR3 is TGTGCCAGCGCTCTAGCGGGGAGCTCCTACGAGCAGTACTTC. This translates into CASALAGSSYEQYF.

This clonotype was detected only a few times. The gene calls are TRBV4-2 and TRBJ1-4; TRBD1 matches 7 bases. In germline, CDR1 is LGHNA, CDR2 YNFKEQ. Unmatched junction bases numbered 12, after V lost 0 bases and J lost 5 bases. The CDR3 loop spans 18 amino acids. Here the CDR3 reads CASSQDGTPRGLNEKLFF. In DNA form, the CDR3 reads TGTGCCAGCAGCCAAGATGGTACTCCGAGGGGGCTAAATGAAAAACTGTTTTTT.

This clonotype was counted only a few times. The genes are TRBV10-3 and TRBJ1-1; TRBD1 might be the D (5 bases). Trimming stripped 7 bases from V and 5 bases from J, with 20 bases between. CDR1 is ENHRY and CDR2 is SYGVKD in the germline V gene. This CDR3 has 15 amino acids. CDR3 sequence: CAITPGRGAGTEAFF. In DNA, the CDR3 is TGTGCCATCACCCCAGGGCGGGGCGCGGGAACTGAAGCTTTCTTT.

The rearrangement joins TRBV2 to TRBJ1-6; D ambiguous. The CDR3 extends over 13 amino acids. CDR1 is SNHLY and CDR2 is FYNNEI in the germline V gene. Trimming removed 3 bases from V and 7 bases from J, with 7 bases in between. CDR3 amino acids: CASSDAPNSPLHF. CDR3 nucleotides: TGTGCCAGCAGTGATGCCCCAAATTCACCCCTCCACTTT.

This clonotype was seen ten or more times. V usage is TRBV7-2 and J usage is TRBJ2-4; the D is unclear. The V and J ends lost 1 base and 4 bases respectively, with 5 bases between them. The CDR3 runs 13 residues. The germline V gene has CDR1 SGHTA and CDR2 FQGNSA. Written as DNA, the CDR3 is TGTGCCAGCAGCTTAGATCGTAAAAACATTCAGTACTTC. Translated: CASSLDRKNIQYF.

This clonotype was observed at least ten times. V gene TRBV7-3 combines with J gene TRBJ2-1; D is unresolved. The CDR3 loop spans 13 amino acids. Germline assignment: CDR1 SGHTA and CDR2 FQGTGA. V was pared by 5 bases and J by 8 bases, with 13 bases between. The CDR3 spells CASSPPGSDEQFF. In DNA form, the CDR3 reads TGTGCCAGCAGCCCCCCGGGTTCCGATGAGCAGTTCTTC.

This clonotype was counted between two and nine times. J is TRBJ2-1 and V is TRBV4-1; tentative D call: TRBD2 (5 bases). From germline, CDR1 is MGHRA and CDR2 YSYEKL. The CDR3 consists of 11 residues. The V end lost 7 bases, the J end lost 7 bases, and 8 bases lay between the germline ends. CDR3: CASTRGNEQFF. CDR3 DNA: TGCGCCAGCACCCGGGGAAATGAGCAGTTCTTC.

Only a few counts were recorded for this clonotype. The CDR3, as DNA: TGCAGTGCTAGACATGGACAGGGGGAGAATCAGCCCCAGCATTTT. Its protein product is CSARHGQGENQPQHF. The chain uses TRBV20-1 and TRBJ1-5; 10 bases match TRBD1. There are 15 residues in the CDR3. Germline CDR1 is DFQATT and CDR2 is SNEGSKA (reference sequence). The J segment lost 4 bases and the V segment lost 2 bases, leaving 5 bases of the junction unmatched.